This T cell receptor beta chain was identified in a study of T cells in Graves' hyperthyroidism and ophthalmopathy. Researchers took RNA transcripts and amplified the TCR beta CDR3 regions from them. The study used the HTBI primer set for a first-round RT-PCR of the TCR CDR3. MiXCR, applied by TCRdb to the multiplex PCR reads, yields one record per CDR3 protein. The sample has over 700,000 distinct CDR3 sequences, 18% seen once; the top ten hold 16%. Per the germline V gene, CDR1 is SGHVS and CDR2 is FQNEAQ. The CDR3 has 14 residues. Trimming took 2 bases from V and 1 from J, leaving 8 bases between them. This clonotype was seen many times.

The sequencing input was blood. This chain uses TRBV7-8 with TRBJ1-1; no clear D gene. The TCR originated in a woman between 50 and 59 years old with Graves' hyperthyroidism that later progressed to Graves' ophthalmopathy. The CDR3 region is CASSLLQGNTEAFF. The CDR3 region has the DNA TGTGCCAGCAGCTTACTTCAAGGGAACACTGAAGCTTTCTTT. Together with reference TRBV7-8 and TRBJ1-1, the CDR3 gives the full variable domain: GAGVSQSPRYKVAKRGQDVALRCDPISGHVSLFWYQQALGQGPEFLTYFQNEAQLDKSGLPSDRFFAERPEGSVSTLKIQRTQQEDSAVYLCASSLLQGNTEAFFGQGTRLTVV.